Below, 3 T cell receptor beta chains from the same sample are listed, as sequenced in a study of post-analysis software for immune sequencing data (dated by TCRdb to the mid-2010s). Receptors were amplified or captured by PCR. Sequencing instrument: Illumina HiSeq 2500. To reduce PCR and sequencing biases, unique molecular identifiers were built into the TCR beta cDNA libraries. The public reads were reprocessed in TCRdb via fastp at Q25 and MiXCR, keeping in-frame beta chains. Rows merge per CDR3 protein into single entries with the most common DNA and genes. This sample is represented by some 800,000 distinct CDR3 sequences; about 43% of them were singletons. The leading ten clones occupy roughly 4.4% of the sample. For these receptors, no antigen is known. Broad study findings and their caveats: Patients showed significantly higher frequencies than controls for roughly 5 TRBV segments, among them TRBV5-6, TRBV5-1 and TRBV20-1.

Material: blood. These receptors all come from a girl aged 5-17 years with multiple sclerosis.

The chain recombines TRBV12-3 or TRBV12-4 with TRBJ2-1; 12 bases line up with TRBD1. This CDR3 spans 19 amino acids. J was trimmed by 0 bases and V by 4 bases; bases with no gene match: 10. Written as DNA, the CDR3 is TGTGCCAGCAGTTCCGGGACAGGGGGCGCTCAGAGCTCCTACAATGAGCAGTTCTTC. Translating gives CASSSGTGGAQSSYNEQFF.

This clonotype has a single count. This chain links TRBV12-3 or TRBV12-4 with TRBJ2-3; TRBD1 matches 7 bases. The junction had 10 bases not matched to a gene; V was cut back by 5 bases and J by 14 bases. The CDR3 length is 12 residues. CDR3 protein: CASSLGTATRYF. CDR3 sequence (DNA): TGTGCCAGCAGTCTTGGGACAGCTACGAGGTATTTT.

The rearrangement joins TRBV5-1 to TRBJ1-2, with 7 nucleotides matching TRBD1. CDR3 length: 13 amino acids. V lost 1 base to trimming and J lost 6 bases; unmatched junction nucleotides: 3. Germline CDR1 SGHRS, CDR2 YFSETQ. DNA of the CDR3: TGCGCCAGCAGCTTGACAGGGGAACATGGCTACACCTTC. This encodes CASSLTGEHGYTF. The full variable domain, rest sourced from reference TRBV5-1 and TRBJ1-2, is KAGVTQTPRYLIKTRGQQVTLSCSPISGHRSVSWYQQTPGQGLQFLFEYFSETQRNKGNFPGRFSGRQFSNSRSEMNVSTLELGDSALYLCASSLTGEHGYTFGSGTRLTVV.